Listed below are T cell receptor beta chains from one sample, sequenced in a study of blood T cells in healthy people across ages. In TCRdb, the 5' RACE reads were re-called with MiXCR into one record per CDR3 protein. The data contain 800,000 or so distinct CDR3 sequences, 60% to 80% of them singletons. What was sequenced was blood. Receptors originate from a man aged 25 to 45 in good health. Both conserved end residues are part of each CDR3.

length,V,J,CDR3
15,TRBV5-1,TRBJ2-1,CASSAYSGASRSEFF
19,TRBV4-1,TRBJ1-6,CASSQERDTSSSYNSPLHF
11,TRBV18,TRBJ2-1,CASSSGTGEFF
14,TRBV29-1,TRBJ2-5,CSVDLLAGVNEQYF
13,TRBV28,TRBJ2-1,CASSFQSYNEQFF
15,TRBV20-1,TRBJ2-6,CSARPLMSGANVLTF
17,TRBV6-2/TRBV6-3,TRBJ2-3,CASRDLETGIQTDTQYF
17,TRBV6-5,TRBJ1-1,CASSYYGGTGPNTEAFF
13,TRBV20-1,TRBJ1-2,CSASVGGAYGYTF
15,TRBV18,TRBJ1-3,CASSPQQGDGNTIYF
16,TRBV28,TRBJ1-2,CASSLSGTELWNGYTF
15,TRBV2,TRBJ2-1,CASRQSSGTYNEQFF
14,TRBV2,.,CASSWRGGDYEQYF
15,TRBV10-3,TRBJ2-1,CAISTGDEAHNEQFF
14,TRBV5-6,TRBJ2-5,CASSSLGGPGTQYF
13,TRBV2,TRBJ1-2,CASRGDRLGGYTF
13,TRBV13,TRBJ2-7,CASSFSQNYEQYF
11,TRBV29-1,TRBJ2-5,CSVGPEETQYF
15,TRBV10-3,TRBJ2-7,CAISGQGTGHYEQYF
16,TRBV7-9,TRBJ2-5,CASSLAGDYKQETQYF
13,TRBV12-3/TRBV12-4,.,CASSGRVVETQYF
13,TRBV2,TRBJ2-1,CASSELTYNEQFF
13,TRBV20-1,TRBJ1-1,CSVRPGADTEAFF
13,TRBV6-1,TRBJ1-2,CASLRWQNYGYTF